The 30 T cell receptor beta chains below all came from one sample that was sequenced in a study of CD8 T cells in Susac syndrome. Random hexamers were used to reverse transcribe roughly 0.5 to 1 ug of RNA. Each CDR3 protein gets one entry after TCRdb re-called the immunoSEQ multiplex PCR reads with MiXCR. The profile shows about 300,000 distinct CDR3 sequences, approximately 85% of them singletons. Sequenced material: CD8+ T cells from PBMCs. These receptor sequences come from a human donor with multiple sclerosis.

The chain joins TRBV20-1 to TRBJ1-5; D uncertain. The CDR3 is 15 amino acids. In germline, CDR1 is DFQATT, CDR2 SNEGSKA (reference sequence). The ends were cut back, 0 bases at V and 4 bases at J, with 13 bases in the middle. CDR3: CSARDFPKMNQPQHF. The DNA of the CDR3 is TGCAGTGCTAGAGACTTCCCTAAGATGAATCAGCCCCAGCATTTT.

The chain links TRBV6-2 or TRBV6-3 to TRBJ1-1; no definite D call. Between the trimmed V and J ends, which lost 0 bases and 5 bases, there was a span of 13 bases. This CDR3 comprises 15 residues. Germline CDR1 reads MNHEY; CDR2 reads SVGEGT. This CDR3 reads CASSYSGESKTEAFF. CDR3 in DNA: TGTGCCAGCAGTTACTCCGGGGAGAGCAAAACTGAAGCTTTCTTT.

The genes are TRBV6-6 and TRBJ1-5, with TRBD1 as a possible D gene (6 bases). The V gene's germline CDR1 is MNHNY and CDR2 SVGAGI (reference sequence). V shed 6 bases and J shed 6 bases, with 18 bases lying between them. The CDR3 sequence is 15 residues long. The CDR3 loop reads CASRLVRGNAQPQHF. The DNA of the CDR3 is TGTGCCAGCAGACTCGTCAGGGGTAACGCTCAGCCCCAGCATTTT.

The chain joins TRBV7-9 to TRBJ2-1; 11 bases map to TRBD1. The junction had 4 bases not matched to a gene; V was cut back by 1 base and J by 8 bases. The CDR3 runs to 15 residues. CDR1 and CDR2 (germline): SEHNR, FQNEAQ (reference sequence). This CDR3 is CASSLGTGGRDEQFF. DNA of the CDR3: TGTGCCAGCAGCTTAGGGACAGGGGGCAGGGATGAGCAGTTCTTC.

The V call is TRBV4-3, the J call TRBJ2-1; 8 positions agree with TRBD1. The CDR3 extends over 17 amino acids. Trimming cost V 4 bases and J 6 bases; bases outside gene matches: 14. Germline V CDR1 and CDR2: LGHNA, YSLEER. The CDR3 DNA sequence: TGCGCCAGCAGCCCAAGAGGAATGGGGACAGGCGGCAATGAGCAGTTCTTC. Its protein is CASSPRGMGTGGNEQFF.

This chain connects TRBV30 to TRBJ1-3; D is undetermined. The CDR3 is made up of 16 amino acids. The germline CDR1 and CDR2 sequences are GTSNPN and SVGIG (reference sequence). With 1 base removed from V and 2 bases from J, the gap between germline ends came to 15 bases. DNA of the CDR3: TGTGCCTGGAGTGATTATACGGGCCCGCCTGGAAACACCATATATTTT. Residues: CAWSDYTGPPGNTIYF.

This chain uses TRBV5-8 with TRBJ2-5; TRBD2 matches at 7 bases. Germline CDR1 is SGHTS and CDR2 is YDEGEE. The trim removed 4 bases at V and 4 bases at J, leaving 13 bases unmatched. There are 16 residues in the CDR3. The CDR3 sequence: CASSRGGSGWRETQYF. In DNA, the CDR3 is TGTGCCAGCAGCCGGGGCGGGAGTGGTTGGCGAGAGACCCAGTACTTC.

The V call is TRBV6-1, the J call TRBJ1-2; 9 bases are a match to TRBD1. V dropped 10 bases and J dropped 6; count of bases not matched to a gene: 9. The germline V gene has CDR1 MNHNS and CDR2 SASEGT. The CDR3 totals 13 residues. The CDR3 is CATITGGKDGYTF. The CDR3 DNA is TGTGCCACCATAACAGGGGGCAAAGATGGCTACACCTTC.

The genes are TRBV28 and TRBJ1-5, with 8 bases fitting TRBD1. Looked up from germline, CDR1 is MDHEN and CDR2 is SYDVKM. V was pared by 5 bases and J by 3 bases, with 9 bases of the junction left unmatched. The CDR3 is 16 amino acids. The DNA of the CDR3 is TGTGCCAGCAGTATCGGACAGGGACACTTCAATCAGCCCCAGCATTTT. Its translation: CASSIGQGHFNQPQHF.

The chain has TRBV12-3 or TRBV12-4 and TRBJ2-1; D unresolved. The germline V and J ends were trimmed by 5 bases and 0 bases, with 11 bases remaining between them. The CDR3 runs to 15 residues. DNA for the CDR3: TGTGCCAGCAGTCCAGACTTCAGCTCCTACAATGAGCAGTTCTTC. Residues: CASSPDFSSYNEQFF.

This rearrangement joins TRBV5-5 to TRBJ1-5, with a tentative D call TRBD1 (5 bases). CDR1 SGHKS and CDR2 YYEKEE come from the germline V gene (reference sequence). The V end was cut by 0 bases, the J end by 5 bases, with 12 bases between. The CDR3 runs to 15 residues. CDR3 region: CASSLAQGIDQPQHF. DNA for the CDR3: TGTGCCAGCAGCTTGGCGCAGGGAATCGATCAGCCCCAGCATTTT.

The CDR3 loop reads CASSLVAGGSNEQFF. For the CDR3, the DNA is TGTGCCAGCAGTTTAGTGGCAGGGGGATCAAATGAGCAGTTCTTC. The chain combines TRBV12-3 or TRBV12-4 with TRBJ2-1, with 7 bases that match TRBD1. After removal of 1 base from V and 7 bases from J, the junction contained 7 bases not matched to a gene. The CDR3 covers 15 residues.

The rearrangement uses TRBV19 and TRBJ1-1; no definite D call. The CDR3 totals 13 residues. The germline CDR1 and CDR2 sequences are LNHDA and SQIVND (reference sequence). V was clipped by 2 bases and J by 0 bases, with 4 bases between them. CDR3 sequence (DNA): TGTGCCAGTAGTATACAGATGAACACTGAAGCTTTCTTT. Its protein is CASSIQMNTEAFF.

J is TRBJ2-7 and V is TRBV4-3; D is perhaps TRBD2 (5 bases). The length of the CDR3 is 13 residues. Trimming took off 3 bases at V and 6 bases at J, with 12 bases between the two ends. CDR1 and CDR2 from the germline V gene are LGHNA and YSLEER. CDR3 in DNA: TGCGCCAGCAGCCAGAATGAGGGTTTCGAGCAGTACTTC. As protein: CASSQNEGFEQYF.

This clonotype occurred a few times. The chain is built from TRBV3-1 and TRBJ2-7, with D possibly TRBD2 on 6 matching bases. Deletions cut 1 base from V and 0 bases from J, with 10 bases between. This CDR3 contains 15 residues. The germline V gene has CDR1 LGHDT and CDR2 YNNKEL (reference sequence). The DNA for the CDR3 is TGTGCCAGCAGCCAAGCTAGCGATACCTCCTACGAGCAGTACTTC. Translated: CASSQASDTSYEQYF.

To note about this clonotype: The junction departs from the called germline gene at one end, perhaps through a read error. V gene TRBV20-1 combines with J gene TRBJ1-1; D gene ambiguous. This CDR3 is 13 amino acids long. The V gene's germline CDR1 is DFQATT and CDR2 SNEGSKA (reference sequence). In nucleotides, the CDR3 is TGCAATGCTAGTTTGACGCTGAACACTGAAGCTTTCTTT. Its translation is CNASLTLNTEAFF.

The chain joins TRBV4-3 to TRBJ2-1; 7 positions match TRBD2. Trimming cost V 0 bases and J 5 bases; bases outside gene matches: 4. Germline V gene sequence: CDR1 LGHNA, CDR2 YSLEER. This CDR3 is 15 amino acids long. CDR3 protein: CASSQDWDYNNEQFF. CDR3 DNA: TGCGCCAGCAGCCAAGACTGGGACTACAACAATGAGCAGTTCTTC.

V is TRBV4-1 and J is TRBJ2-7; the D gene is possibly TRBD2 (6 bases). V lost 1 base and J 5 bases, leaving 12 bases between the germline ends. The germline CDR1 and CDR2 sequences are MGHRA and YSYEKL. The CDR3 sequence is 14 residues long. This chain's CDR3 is CASSQAVPGDEQYF. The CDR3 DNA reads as TGCGCCAGCAGCCAAGCCGTTCCGGGGGACGAGCAGTACTTC.

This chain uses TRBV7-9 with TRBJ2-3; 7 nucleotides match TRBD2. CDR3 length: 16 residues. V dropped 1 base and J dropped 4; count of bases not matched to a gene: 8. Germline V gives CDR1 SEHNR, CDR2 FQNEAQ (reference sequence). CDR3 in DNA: TGTGCCAGCAGCTTAGTCGGGCGGGAGCTTGCAGATACGCAGTATTTT. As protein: CASSLVGRELADTQYF. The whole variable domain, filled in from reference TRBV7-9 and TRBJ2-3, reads DTGVSQNPRHKITKRGQNVTFRCDPISEHNRLYWYRQTLGQGPEFLTYFQNEAQLEKSRLLSDRFSAERPKGSFSTLEIQRTEQGDSAMYLCASSLVGRELADTQYFGPGTRLTVL.

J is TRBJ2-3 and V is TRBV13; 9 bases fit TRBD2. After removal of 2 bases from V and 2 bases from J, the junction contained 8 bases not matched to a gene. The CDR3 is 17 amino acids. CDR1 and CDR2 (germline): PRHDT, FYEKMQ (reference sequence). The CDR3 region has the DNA TGTGCCAGCAGCTTATATGGCGGGAGGGAGCCCACAGATACGCAGTATTTT. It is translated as CASSLYGGREPTDTQYF. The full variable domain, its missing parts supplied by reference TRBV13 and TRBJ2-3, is AAGVIQSPRHLIKEKRETATLKCYPIPRHDTVYWYQQGPGQDPQFLISFYEKMQSDKGSIPDRFSAQQFSDYHSELNMSSLELGDSALYFCASSLYGGREPTDTQYFGPGTRLTVL.

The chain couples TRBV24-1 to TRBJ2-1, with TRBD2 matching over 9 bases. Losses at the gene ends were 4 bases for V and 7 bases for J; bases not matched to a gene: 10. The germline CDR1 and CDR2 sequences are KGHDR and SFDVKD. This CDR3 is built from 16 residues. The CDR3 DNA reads TGTGCCACCAGTGAAGTAGCCGGACTAGCGCCTAATGAGCAGTTCTTC. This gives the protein CATSEVAGLAPNEQFF.

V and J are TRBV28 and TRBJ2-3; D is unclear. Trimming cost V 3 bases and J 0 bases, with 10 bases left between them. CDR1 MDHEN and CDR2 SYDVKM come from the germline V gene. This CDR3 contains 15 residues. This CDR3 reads CASSFKVSSTDTQYF. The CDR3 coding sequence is TGTGCCAGCAGTTTTAAGGTTTCTAGCACAGATACGCAGTATTTT.

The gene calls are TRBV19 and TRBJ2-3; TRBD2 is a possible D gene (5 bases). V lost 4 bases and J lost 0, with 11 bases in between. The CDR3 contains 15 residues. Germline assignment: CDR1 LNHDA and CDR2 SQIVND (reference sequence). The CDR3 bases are TGTGCCAGTAGTAGCGGGTTTTCTAGCACAGATACGCAGTATTTT. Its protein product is CASSSGFSSTDTQYF.

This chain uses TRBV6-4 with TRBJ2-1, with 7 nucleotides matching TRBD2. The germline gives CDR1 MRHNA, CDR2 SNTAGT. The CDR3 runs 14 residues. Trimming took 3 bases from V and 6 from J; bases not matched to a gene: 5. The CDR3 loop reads CASSELASGNEQFF. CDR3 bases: TGTGCCAGCAGTGAATTGGCTAGCGGCAATGAGCAGTTCTTC.

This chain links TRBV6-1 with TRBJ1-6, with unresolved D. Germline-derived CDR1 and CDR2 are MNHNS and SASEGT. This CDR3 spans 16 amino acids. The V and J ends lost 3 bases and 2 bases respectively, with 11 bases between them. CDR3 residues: CASSDTAEAYNSPLHF. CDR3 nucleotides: TGTGCCAGCAGTGATACGGCGGAAGCCTATAATTCACCCCTCCACTTT.

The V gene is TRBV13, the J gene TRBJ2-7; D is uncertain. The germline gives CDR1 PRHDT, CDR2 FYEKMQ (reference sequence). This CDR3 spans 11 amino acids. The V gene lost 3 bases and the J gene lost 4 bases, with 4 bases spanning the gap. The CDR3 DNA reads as TGTGCCAGCAGCTTTATGTACGAGCAGTACTTC. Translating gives CASSFMYEQYF.

The DNA of the CDR3 is TGTGCCAGCAGTCCCGGACAGGGCGGTGGGACTAGCCTAACATTTTTCAGCTACGAGCAGTACTTC. Its protein product is CASSPGQGGGTSLTFFSYEQYF. The chain couples TRBV12-3 or TRBV12-4 to TRBJ2-7, with D possibly TRBD2 on 9 matching bases. V lost 5 bases and J 3 bases, leaving 38 bases between the germline ends. The CDR3 has 22 amino acids.

The DNA for the CDR3 is TGTGCCAGCAGCCTTGGACCCCTCACAGATACGCAGTATTTT. Protein: CASSLGPLTDTQYF. This rearrangement joins TRBV3-1 to TRBJ2-3; the D is unclear. Trimming left V 4 bases short and J 2 bases short, with 10 bases between. CDR1 and CDR2 from the germline V gene are LGHDT and YNNKEL (reference sequence). This CDR3 has 14 amino acids.

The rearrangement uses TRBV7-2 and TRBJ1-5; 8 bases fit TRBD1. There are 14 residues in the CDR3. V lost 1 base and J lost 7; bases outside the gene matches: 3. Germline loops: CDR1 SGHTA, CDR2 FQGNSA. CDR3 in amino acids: CASSLEPGGQPQHF. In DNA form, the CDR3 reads TGTGCCAGCAGCTTAGAGCCAGGGGGCCAGCCCCAGCATTTT.

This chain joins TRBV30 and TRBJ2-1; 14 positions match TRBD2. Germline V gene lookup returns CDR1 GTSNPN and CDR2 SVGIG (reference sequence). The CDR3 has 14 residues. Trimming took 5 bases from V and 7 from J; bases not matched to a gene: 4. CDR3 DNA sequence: TGTGCCTGGGATGGGACTAGCGGGAGAAATGAGCAGTTCTTC. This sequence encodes CAWDGTSGRNEQFF.